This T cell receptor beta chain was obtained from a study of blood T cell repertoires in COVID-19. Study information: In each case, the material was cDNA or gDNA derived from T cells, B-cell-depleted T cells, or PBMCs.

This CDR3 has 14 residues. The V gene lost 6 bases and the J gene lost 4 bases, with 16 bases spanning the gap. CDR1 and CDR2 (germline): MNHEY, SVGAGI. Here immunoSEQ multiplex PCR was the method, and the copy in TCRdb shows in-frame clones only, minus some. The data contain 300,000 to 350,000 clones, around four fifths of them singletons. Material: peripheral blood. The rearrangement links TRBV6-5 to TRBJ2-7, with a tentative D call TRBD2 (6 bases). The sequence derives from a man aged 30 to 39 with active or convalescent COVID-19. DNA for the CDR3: TGTGCCAGCAGGCTTAGACGGGAGTGGTACGAGCAGTACTTC. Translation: CASRLRREWYEQYF.